A selection of T cell receptor beta chains follows, all from one sample in a study of shared clonotypes between healthy human individuals. TCRdb's copy holds only in-frame clones and misses some; the assay was immunoSEQ multiplex PCR. The profile shows 450,000 to 500,000 clones, approximately 84% of them singletons. Sequenced input: PBMCs. These TCRs come from a woman aged 40 to 50 in good health. Some clones in this sample may be carry-over from other donors' samples. Each CDR3 is given with its conserved first and last residue. The D gene is left open where the match is weak. Rows give clone size only sometimes, using once, few, many, or a class for an expanded clone.

J gene | D gene | V gene | clone size | CDR3 DNA | CDR3 protein
TRBJ2-1 | NA | TRBV18 | NA | TGTGCCAGCTCACCACCTAGCGGCGCTTCCTACAATGAGCAGTTCTTC | CASSPPSGASYNEQFF
TRBJ2-1 | TRBD2 | TRBV29-1 | NA | TGCAGCGTTGAGGCAATCTCCCCGGGACTAGCGGACAATGAGCAGTTCTTC | CSVEAISPGLADNEQFF
TRBJ1-2 | TRBD1 | TRBV5-1 | NA | TGCGCCAGCAGCCCAGGAGCCCAGGGGGGCTTAGGCTACACCTTC | CASSPGAQGGLGYTF
TRBJ1-1 | NA | TRBV4-3 | medium-sized | TGCGCCAGCAGCCTCACAGGTGGGAACACTGAAGCTTTCTTT | CASSLTGGNTEAFF
TRBJ1-2 | NA | TRBV5-6 | once | TGTGCCAGCAGCTTGCCCGTTAACTATGGCTACACCTTC | CASSLPVNYGYTF
TRBJ1-3 | NA | TRBV7-8 | NA | TGTGCCAGCAGCTTGCAGGGAGACACCATATATTTT | CASSLQGDTIYF
TRBJ2-2 | NA | TRBV28 | NA | TGTGCCAGCGGGACTTTCGTAAACACCGGGGAGCTGTTTTTT | CASGTFVNTGELFF
TRBJ2-1 | NA | TRBV5-1 | NA | TGCGCCAGCAGCTCGGTGCAAGAGCAGTTCTTC | CASSSVQEQFF
TRBJ2-7 | TRBD1 | TRBV7-2 | NA | TGTGCCAGCAGCAATACCGGGACAGTGTACGAGCAGTACTTC | CASSNTGTVYEQYF
TRBJ2-3 | NA | TRBV7-7 | few | TGTGCCAGCAGCAAGGAAAGCACAGATACGCAGTATTTT | CASSKESTDTQYF
TRBJ1-5 | NA | TRBV18 | NA | TGTGCCAGCTCACCACGCGAGGGTCCCCAGCATTTT | CASSPREGPQHF
TRBJ1-1 | TRBD1 | TRBV28 | once | TGTGCCAGCAGTTTCCCCTCGACAGGGGGAAAGAGAAACACTGAAGCTTTCTTT | CASSFPSTGGKRNTEAFF
TRBJ2-1 | NA | TRBV7-8 | NA | TGTGCCAGCAGCTTAGGGCTAGGACTACCACGTCCCTTCTTC | CASSLGLGLPRPFF
TRBJ2-4 | TRBD1 | TRBV27 | NA | TGTGCCAGCAGCCCTTACAGGGGCGGTCAAAACATTCAGTACTTC | CASSPYRGGQNIQYF
TRBJ2-2 | NA | TRBV7-8 | NA | TGTGCCAGCAGCTTAGGCCGGGCCCTAGCCGGGGAGCTGTTTTTT | CASSLGRALAGELFF
TRBJ1-1 | NA | TRBV5-1 | NA | TGCGCCAGCAGCACAGACACCTACACTGAAGCTTTCTTT | CASSTDTYTEAFF
TRBJ1-5 | NA | TRBV6-5 | NA | TGTGCCCGCCCGGGGGATAGCAATCAGCCCCAGCATTTT | CARPGDSNQPQHF
TRBJ2-7 | NA | TRBV25-1 | NA | TGTGCCAGCACCTCCCTTGCCGGCTCCTACGAGCAGTACTTC | CASTSLAGSYEQYF
TRBJ1-3 | TRBD1 | TRBV7-9 | NA | TGTGCCAGCAGTCAGACCGGGGACAGGGCAAACACCATATATTTT | CASSQTGDRANTIYF
TRBJ2-7 | TRBD2 | TRBV25-1 | NA | TGTGCCAGCCAGACCACCCTAGCGGGAGGGAACTACGAGCAGTACTTC | CASQTTLAGGNYEQYF
TRBJ1-1 | NA | TRBV5-1 | NA | TGCGCCAGCAGCTGGACGGGTCCCCCACTGGAAGCTTTCTTT | CASSWTGPPLEAFF
TRBJ2-5 | NA | TRBV19 | NA | TGTGCCAGTAGCAAAGGGGGGGATTTTGAGACCCAGTACTTC | CASSKGGDFETQYF
TRBJ2-7 | TRBD2 | TRBV28 | many | TGTGCCAGCAGTATTAGCGGGATCGCTCCCTACGAGCAGTACTTC | CASSISGIAPYEQYF
TRBJ2-7 | NA | TRBV19 | few | TGTGCCAGTAGTCTAAATCCAGGGGCCTACGAGCAGTACTTC | CASSLNPGAYEQYF
TRBJ1-3 | NA | TRBV28 | NA | TGTGCCAGCAGTTCATTGGGAAGTGTCTCTGGAAACACCATATATTTT | CASSSLGSVSGNTIYF
TRBJ2-7 | NA | TRBV7-2 | NA | TGTGCCAGCAGCCCGACAGTGGCCTCCTACGAGCAGTACTTC | CASSPTVASYEQYF
TRBJ2-7 | NA | TRBV7-2 | NA | TGTGCCAGCAGCTCCCGAGGAAACGAGCAGTACTTC | CASSSRGNEQYF
TRBJ2-7 | TRBD2 | TRBV7-3 | once | TGTGCCAGCAGCTTAAGGCAGACTAGCGGGAAGGACGAGCAGTACTTC | CASSLRQTSGKDEQYF
TRBJ2-7 | TRBD2 | TRBV5-1 | NA | TGCGCCAGCAGCTTAGTACTAGCGTCGAACGAGCAGTACTTC | CASSLVLASNEQYF
TRBJ1-4 | NA | TRBV4-2 | NA | TGTGCCAGCAGCCAAACGGAGCGTAACAATGAAAAACTGTTTTTT | CASSQTERNNEKLFF
TRBJ2-7 | TRBD1 | TRBV5-4 | once | TGTGCCAGCAGCTTGTCCGAGACAGGGCGATCCGAGCAGTACTTC | CASSLSETGRSEQYF
TRBJ2-7 | NA | TRBV30 | once | TGTGCCTGGAGCCTCGGGCGAGGTAACCACGAGCAGTACTTC | CAWSLGRGNHEQYF
TRBJ1-1 | NA | TRBV5-1 | NA | TGCGCCAGCAGCCCGGAGGGCGCCACCGGTTCGGCTTTCTTT | CASSPEGATGSAFF
TRBJ1-5 | TRBD1 | TRBV28 | few | TGTGCCAGCGCATTCACAGGGGATCAGCCCCAGCATTTT | CASAFTGDQPQHF
TRBJ2-2 | TRBD1 | TRBV6-7 | NA | TGTGCCAGCAGTTACTCGAAGGACAGGGGGGACACCGGGGAGCTGTTTTTT | CASSYSKDRGDTGELFF
TRBJ2-1 | NA | TRBV2 | few | TGTGCCAGCAGTGAAACTAGGCCGCAGTTCTTC | CASSETRPQFF
TRBJ2-3 | NA | TRBV6-1 | NA | TGTGCCAGCAGGGAACCAAAAAGGGGGAGAGATACGCAGTATTTT | CASREPKRGRDTQYF
TRBJ2-4 | TRBD1 | TRBV5-4 | NA | TGTGCCAGCAGCTTGGACAGGGGGACGAACATTCAGTACTTC | CASSLDRGTNIQYF
TRBJ2-3 | NA | TRBV10-3 | NA | TGTGCCATCAGTGAGGCGAGGGATACGCAGTATTTT | CAISEARDTQYF
TRBJ2-1 | NA | TRBV5-1 | few | TGCGCCAGCAGCGCCAATAACGCGATCAATGAGCAGTTCTTC | CASSANNAINEQFF
TRBJ1-2 | NA | TRBV19 | NA | TGTGCCACAAGCTGGGCCAGGAACTATGGCTACACCTTC | CATSWARNYGYTF
TRBJ2-7 | NA | TRBV7-2 | NA | TGTGCCAGCAGCTTAAGGGACCTTGGCGAGCAGTACTTC | CASSLRDLGEQYF
TRBJ2-3 | TRBD2 | TRBV7-3 | NA | TGTGCCAGCAGCCAGGGAACTAGCGGGAATGCAGATACGCAGTATTTT | CASSQGTSGNADTQYF